These T cell receptor beta chains were read from a single sample in a study of control samples from healthy donors and cancer patients. Sequenced by immunoSEQ multiplex PCR; TCRdb stores in-frame clones only, minus some. This table holds 130,000 or so clones, about 90% found once. The sample comprised blood. These receptors all stem from a man between 18 and 35 years old in good health. CDR3s include the opening cysteine and the closing phenylalanine or tryptophan. Fields, in order: CDR3 protein, V gene.

CASSEWYAAAGNEKLFF TRBV6-1
CASSSGHAGELFF TRBV11-2
CASSYPNEQFF TRBV6-2/TRBV6-3
CATSDLMADTIETQYF TRBV24-1
CASSPIRGGGNSPLHF TRBV18
CASSVGLAGTYNEQFF TRBV2
CASSQDHQGNEQYF TRBV4-3
CASSTRDLPYVQYF TRBV2
CASSRTENTGELFF TRBV6-2/TRBV6-3
CASSLDGPLHF TRBV5-5
CASTGQVSYGYTF TRBV9
CASNRDRVSEQYF TRBV28
CASRLAGNQPQHF TRBV12-2
CASSIDGQTNSPLHF TRBV19
CASTQGANTGELFF TRBV6-5
CATLLEGKTEAFF TRBV6-5
CASRYGTYTDTQYF TRBV6-5
CAWTGTPIGETQYF TRBV30
CASSFTGEEKLFF TRBV7-2
CAISARQENTEAFF TRBV10-3
CASSLGTSLVNEQFF TRBV7-3
CASSLAGSNSNTEAFF TRBV5-1
CASSLASSGGYEQYF TRBV5-6
CASSQEALSSYEQYF TRBV4-2
CASSSGLNSPLHF TRBV28
CSVNTGWITEAFF TRBV29-1
CASSYSWTGNTDTQYF TRBV6-5
CASSPSDIPSVSAFF TRBV7-8
CASSWQTREGDTQYF TRBV7-3